These 11 T cell receptor beta chains were sequenced from one sample in a study of PD-1 blockade in classical Hodgkin lymphoma. Every patient relapsed after autologous stem cell transplantation, and brentuximab vedotin exposure varied. CD4+ T cells were purified from thawed PBMCs by negative selection. TCRdb's copy holds only in-frame clones and misses some; the assay was immunoSEQ multiplex PCR. The table has 4,000 to 5,000 clones, 87% seen once. The sequenced sample was CD4+ T cells from blood, obtained at baseline. The origin of the receptors is a human donor with classical Hodgkin lymphoma.

The rearrangement uses TRBV5-1 and TRBJ1-5, with D tentatively TRBD1 (5 bases). Germline-derived CDR1 and CDR2 are SGHRS and YFSETQ. The CDR3 extends over 14 amino acids. V lost 8 bases and J lost 4, with 16 bases in between. The CDR3 here is CASSQGVSNQPQHF. The DNA of the CDR3 is TGCGCCAGTTCTCAGGGCGTTTCTAATCAGCCCCAGCATTTT.

The gene calls are TRBV29-1 and TRBJ1-1, with 10 bases fitting TRBD1. The germline CDR1 and CDR2 sequences are SQVTM and ANQGSEA. J was trimmed by 10 bases and V by 6 bases; bases with no gene match: 8. The CDR3 has 12 amino acids. CDR3: CSVRQGAERAFF. DNA of the CDR3: TGCAGCGTCCGACAGGGGGCTGAGAGAGCTTTCTTT. Full variable domain (outside the CDR3, taken from reference TRBV29-1 and TRBJ1-1): SAVISQKPSRDICQRGTSLTIQCQVDSQVTMMFWYRQQPGQSLTLIATANQGSEATYESGFVIDKFPISRPNLTFSTLTVSNMSPEDSSIYLCSVRQGAERAFFGQGTRLTVV.

The rearrangement links TRBV29-1 to TRBJ2-7; possibly TRBD1 for D (5 bases). The CDR3 is 11 amino acids. V shed 5 bases and J shed 4 bases, with 9 bases lying between them. Germline V gene lookup returns CDR1 SQVTM and CDR2 ANQGSEA. The CDR3 DNA follows: TGCAGCGTTATCCAGGGATACGAGCAGTACTTC. This gives the protein CSVIQGYEQYF.

This clone was counted once. This chain connects TRBV5-4 to TRBJ2-1; D is possibly TRBD2 (6 bases). From germline, CDR1 is SGHNT and CDR2 YYREEE (reference sequence). There are 16 residues in the CDR3. V was pared by 0 bases and J by 14 bases, with 24 bases between. The CDR3: CASSLGPGLAHSGEFF. For the CDR3, the DNA is TGTGCCAGCAGCTTGGGCCCGGGTCTAGCTCATTCGGGGGAGTTCTTC.

J is TRBJ1-2 and V is TRBV9, with D tentatively TRBD1 (5 bases). V was trimmed by 4 bases and J by 4 bases, leaving 11 bases between them. Germline assignment: CDR1 SGDLS and CDR2 YYNGEE. This CDR3 region has 13 residues. CDR3: CASSPAGGYGYTF. The CDR3 bases are TGTGCCAGCAGCCCCGCGGGGGGCTATGGCTACACCTTC.

The chain has TRBV4-1 and TRBJ2-3; D might be TRBD2 (5 bases). Per the germline V gene, CDR1 is MGHRA and CDR2 is YSYEKL. Trimming stripped 0 bases from V and 3 bases from J, with 16 bases between. The CDR3 has 17 residues. The CDR3 bases are TGCGCCAGCAGCCAAGAGGGGAGCGGCATGGGAACAGATACGCAGTATTTT. Its translation: CASSQEGSGMGTDTQYF.

V and J are TRBV5-6 and TRBJ1-5, with D uncertain. V lost 0 bases, J lost 4 bases, and 11 bases lay in between. In germline, CDR1 is SGHDT, CDR2 YYEEEE. The CDR3 is 15 residues long. The CDR3 is CASSLGPLGNQPQHF. In DNA form, the CDR3 reads TGTGCCAGCAGCTTGGGCCCGCTTGGAAATCAGCCCCAGCATTTT.

This sequence joins TRBV27 and TRBJ2-5; D gene uncertain. This CDR3 region has 15 residues. The V end lost 1 base, the J end lost 5 bases, and 14 bases lay between the germline ends. In germline, CDR1 is MNHEY, CDR2 SMNVEV (reference sequence). CDR3 DNA sequence: TGTGCCAGCAGTTTATACCCGCTACCATACGAGACCCAGTACTTC. Encoded protein: CASSLYPLPYETQYF.

This clone was seen a single time. The chain links TRBV5-1 to TRBJ2-2, with D tentatively TRBD1 or TRBD2 (6 bases each). CDR3 length: 18 residues. The V gene lost 0 bases and the J gene lost 0 bases, with 15 bases spanning the gap. The germline CDR1 and CDR2 sequences are SGHRS and YFSETQ. CDR3 loop: CASSLGGRRGTNTGELFF. DNA for the CDR3: TGCGCCAGCAGCTTGGGGGGCCGGAGGGGGACGAACACCGGGGAGCTGTTTTTT.

Worth noting for this clone: One end of the junction fails to match germline, which may point to a read error. The chain employs TRBV7-7 and TRBJ2-4; unclear D gene. Germline assignment: CDR1 SSHAT and CDR2 FNYEAQ (reference sequence). The CDR3 contains 13 residues. The CDR3 region is CASSLGPQNIQYF. CDR3 sequence (DNA): TGTGCTAGCAGCTTAGGGCCCCAAAACATTCAGTACTTC.

This rearrangement joins TRBV5-4 to TRBJ1-2; D is ambiguous. Per the germline V gene, CDR1 is SGHNT and CDR2 is YYREEE (reference sequence). The CDR3 length is 13 residues. V was pared by 0 bases and J by 8 bases, with 11 bases between. The CDR3, as DNA: TGTGCCAGCAGCTTGGTTACAGCTGAAGGCTACACCTTC. Its translation: CASSLVTAEGYTF.